What follows are 28 T cell receptor beta chains derived from one specimen sequenced in a study of T cells in Graves' hyperthyroidism and ophthalmopathy. Amplified regions were TCR beta CDR3 sequences from RNA transcripts. The study used the HTBI primer set for a first-round RT-PCR of the TCR CDR3. In TCRdb, the multiplex PCR reads were re-called with MiXCR into one record per CDR3 protein. The repertoire holds approximately 330,000 distinct CDR3 sequences, with over 20% as singletons. Sequenced input: blood. Receptors were obtained from a woman in her forties or fifties with Graves' hyperthyroidism.

This clonotype was seen ten or more times. The chain is built from TRBV10-1 and TRBJ2-1; 11 bases fit TRBD2. The CDR3 runs 17 residues. The trim removed 4 bases at V and 0 bases at J, leaving 5 bases unmatched. CDR1 and CDR2 (germline): WNHNN, SYGVQD (reference sequence). The chain's CDR3 is CASSALTSGSSYNEQFF. Here the CDR3 DNA reads TGCGCCAGCAGTGCGCTAACTAGCGGGAGCTCCTACAATGAGCAGTTCTTC.

This clonotype was seen only a few times. The rearrangement joins TRBV19 to TRBJ2-6; perhaps TRBD2 as D (5 bases). There are 17 residues in the CDR3. The germline V gene encodes CDR1 LNHDA and CDR2 SQIVND (reference sequence). V dropped 1 base and J dropped 0 bases, with 10 bases sitting between them. CDR3 amino acids: CASSIARGASGANVLTF. In nucleotides, the CDR3 is TGTGCCAGTAGTATAGCCCGGGGTGCCTCTGGGGCCAACGTCCTGACTTTC.

The rearrangement links TRBV4-1 to TRBJ2-5, with 9 bases fitting TRBD2. CDR1 MGHRA and CDR2 YSYEKL come from the germline V gene. This CDR3 is 16 amino acids long. The ends lost 0 bases at V and 5 bases at J; junction bases unmatched: 7. CDR3 in DNA: TGCGCCAGCAGCCAAGATATTCCTAGCGGGGCGGAGACCCAGTACTTC. This gives the protein CASSQDIPSGAETQYF.

This clonotype was found many times. The chain carries TRBV2 and TRBJ1-6, with 8 positions matching TRBD1. This CDR3 has 13 amino acids. V trimming: 9 bases; J trimming: 7 bases; junction bases outside the gene matches: 5. The germline CDR1 and CDR2 sequences are SNHLY and FYNNEI. Here the CDR3 DNA reads TGTGCCAGTCGGGACAGGCTCAATTCACCCCTCCACTTT. Translation gives CASRDRLNSPLHF.

The gene calls are TRBV18 and TRBJ1-2; D gene uncertain. The CDR3 runs to 12 residues. V gave up 0 bases and J gave up 13 bases, with 12 bases separating them. Looked up from germline, CDR1 is KGHSH and CDR2 is LQKENI. Here the CDR3 reads CASSPPDLWGTF. Here the CDR3 DNA reads TGTGCCAGCTCACCACCGGACTTGTGGGGCACCTTC.

This clonotype has a count of ten or more. The chain couples TRBV6-1 to TRBJ1-1; D perhaps matches TRBD1 (6 bases). Trimming pared 6 bases from V and 3 bases from J, leaving 17 bases between. The length of the CDR3 is 15 residues. Per the germline V gene, CDR1 is MNHNS and CDR2 is SASEGT. The CDR3 DNA reads TGTGCCAGCAGCCCGGCAGGGGCAAGCTACACTGAAGCTTTCTTT. This gives the protein CASSPAGASYTEAFF.

This clonotype was observed many times. V usage is TRBV7-9 and J usage is TRBJ2-7; D could derive from TRBD1 or TRBD2 (6 bases each). The ends were cut back, 8 bases at V and 7 bases at J, with 18 bases in the middle. This CDR3 has 13 residues. Germline CDR1 is SEHNR and CDR2 is FQNEAQ (reference sequence). The CDR3 is CASRGPKSGEQYF. As DNA, the CDR3 is TGTGCCAGCCGGGGGCCAAAATCGGGGGAGCAGTACTTC.

The chain links TRBV19 to TRBJ1-1; no firm D call. V was clipped by 6 bases and J by 0 bases, with 8 bases between them. This CDR3 has 13 amino acids. CDR1 is LNHDA, CDR2 SQIVND, per germline (reference sequence). Written as DNA, the CDR3 is TGTGCCAGTAGGTCTTCGCTGAACACTGAAGCTTTCTTT. Its translation is CASRSSLNTEAFF.

This clonotype was recorded many times. The chain links TRBV2 to TRBJ1-3; possibly TRBD1 for D (5 bases). Germline assignment: CDR1 SNHLY and CDR2 FYNNEI. CDR3 length: 17 amino acids. Between the trimmed V and J ends, which lost 6 bases and 5 bases, there was a span of 23 bases. As DNA, the CDR3 is TGTGCCAGCAGGGACCCCTCGGCGGAGAGGGGCAGAAACACCATATATTTT. It specifies CASRDPSAERGRNTIYF.

This clonotype was picked up many times. The genes are TRBV30 and TRBJ2-6, with 7 bases identical to TRBD2. Germline trimming cut 4 bases from V and 2 bases from J; bases unmatched to any gene: 8. CDR3 length: 16 amino acids. Germline CDR1 and CDR2: GTSNPN and SVGIG (reference sequence). The CDR3, as DNA: TGTGCCTGGATAGACGGGAGGTTAACTGGGGCCAACGTCCTGACTTTC. Protein product: CAWIDGRLTGANVLTF.

This clonotype was detected a few times. The V gene is TRBV11-2, the J gene TRBJ2-3, with 14 bases identical to TRBD2. The CDR3 covers 16 residues. Germline V gene data show CDR1 as SGHAT and CDR2 as FQNNGV. The ends lost 6 bases at V and 6 bases at J; junction bases unmatched: 8. CDR3 sequence reads: CASSLTSGGAFDTQYF. Written as DNA, the CDR3 is TGTGCCAGCAGTTTGACTAGCGGGGGGGCTTTTGATACGCAGTATTTT.

As for this clonotype: A much bigger clone sits one base away, suggesting this may be a read error. The CDR3 reads CSAQGGTGTQYF. The CDR3 coding sequence is TGCAGTGCCCAGGGGGGCACAGGTACGCAGTATTTT. The genes are TRBV20-1 and TRBJ2-3; weak D call: TRBD1 (7 bases). The CDR3 extends over 12 amino acids. CDR1 DFQATT and CDR2 SNEGSKA come from the germline V gene (reference sequence).

The chain combines TRBV6-1 with TRBJ1-2; D unresolved. From germline, CDR1 is MNHNS and CDR2 SASEGT. Trimming stripped 5 bases from V and 4 bases from J, with 20 bases between. CDR3 length: 16 amino acids. CDR3 in DNA: TGTGCCAGCAGTCATACGTCGGGAGATGAACGCTATGGCTACACCTTC. Translation gives CASSHTSGDERYGYTF.

The gene calls are TRBV12-3 or TRBV12-4 and TRBJ1-5; D not certain. This CDR3 has 15 residues. V dropped 2 bases and J dropped 0 bases, with 8 bases sitting between them. The CDR3 DNA is TGTGCCAGCAGTTTAAGGCCGTCTAGCAATCAGCCCCAGCATTTT. It encodes CASSLRPSSNQPQHF.

Ten or more counts support this clonotype. This chain joins TRBV11-3 and TRBJ2-5; the match to TRBD2 covers 7 bases. Germline CDR1 is SGHNT and CDR2 is YENEEA. V was clipped by 0 bases and J by 13 bases; unmatched bases: 17. The CDR3 spans 16 residues. The DNA for the CDR3 is TGTGCCAGCAGCTTAGATCGCAGGGTGCCGCCCGGCGGGGGGTACTTC. The encoded protein is CASSLDRRVPPGGGYF.

This clonotype appeared a few times. J is TRBJ2-1 and V is TRBV12-3 or TRBV12-4, with 11 bases matching TRBD2. The trim removed 0 bases at V and 0 bases at J, leaving 1 base unmatched. CDR3 length: 17 residues. CDR3 sequence: CASSLAGLAASYNEQFF. In DNA form, the CDR3 reads TGTGCCAGCAGTTTAGCGGGACTAGCGGCCTCCTACAATGAGCAGTTCTTC.

This clonotype was seen repeatedly, ten times or more. The V and J genes are TRBV14 and TRBJ2-2, with 7 bases matching TRBD2. The CDR3 length is 14 residues. The J segment lost 8 bases and the V segment lost 1 base, leaving 4 bases of the junction unmatched. CDR1 is SGHDN and CDR2 is FVKESK in the germline V gene. The CDR3 spells CASSQASGMGELFF. The DNA of the CDR3 is TGTGCCAGCAGCCAAGCCAGCGGGATGGGGGAGCTGTTTTTT.

This clonotype was found many times. This chain links TRBV12-3 or TRBV12-4 with TRBJ2-5, with a weak D call TRBD2 (6 bases). The V and J ends lost 3 bases and 2 bases respectively, with 13 bases between them. This CDR3 contains 15 residues. The CDR3 coding sequence is TGTGCCAGCAGTTTGATGGAGGGTCAACAAGAGACCCAGTACTTC. Amino acids: CASSLMEGQQETQYF.

The rearrangement uses TRBV5-4 and TRBJ2-1; 11 bases match TRBD2. Germline assignment: CDR1 SGHNT and CDR2 YYREEE (reference sequence). Trimming removed 4 bases from V and 0 bases from J; junction bases left unmatched: 9. The CDR3 has 18 amino acids. CDR3 protein: CASSQGTSGGSSYNEQFF. The CDR3 bases are TGTGCCAGCAGCCAAGGGACTAGCGGAGGGAGCTCCTACAATGAGCAGTTCTTC. Full variable domain (remainder filled in from reference TRBV5-4 and TRBJ2-1): ETGVTQSPTHLIKTRGQQVTLRCSSQSGHNTVSWYQQALGQGPQFIFQYYREEENGRGNFPPRFSGLQFPNYSSELNVNALELDDSALYLCASSQGTSGGSSYNEQFFGPGTRLTVL.

The chain is built from TRBV6-2 or TRBV6-3 and TRBJ2-1; the D call may be TRBD1 or TRBD2 (5 bases each). V lost 5 bases and J 7 bases, leaving 24 bases between the germline ends. Germline V gene sequence: CDR1 MNHEY, CDR2 SVGEGT. The CDR3 is 17 residues long. This CDR3 reads CASSDPGRNTIWNEQFF. DNA for the CDR3: TGTGCCAGCAGTGACCCGGGACGGAATACGATTTGGAATGAGCAGTTCTTC.

This chain links TRBV12-5 with TRBJ1-2; TRBD1 aligns across 8 bases. The CDR3 has 13 residues. Germline CDR1 and CDR2: LGHNT and FRNRAP. After removal of 3 bases from V and 4 bases from J, the junction contained 1 base not matched to a gene. CDR3 in amino acids: CASGFGQGYGYTF. The CDR3 coding sequence is TGTGCTAGTGGTTTTGGACAGGGCTATGGCTACACCTTC.

Ten or more counts support this clonotype. The chain joins TRBV28 to TRBJ1-5; 8 bases line up with TRBD1. CDR3 length: 14 residues. J was trimmed by 3 bases and V by 6 bases; bases with no gene match: 4. The germline V gene has CDR1 MDHEN and CDR2 SYDVKM. CDR3 sequence reads: CASSPDRVNQPQHF. The CDR3 bases are TGTGCCAGCAGCCCGGACAGGGTCAATCAGCCCCAGCATTTT. Full variable domain (remainder filled in from reference TRBV28 and TRBJ1-5): DVKVTQSSRYLVKRTGEKVFLECVQDMDHENMFWYRQDPGLGLRLIYFSYDVKMKEKGDIPEGYSVSREKKERFSLILESASTNQTSMYLCASSPDRVNQPQHFGDGTRLSIL.

The sample holds many counts of this clonotype. The genes are TRBV27 and TRBJ1-5, with D possibly matching TRBD1 (6 bases). In germline, CDR1 is MNHEY, CDR2 SMNVEV (reference sequence). This CDR3 has 14 amino acids. The ends were cut back, 8 bases at V and 3 bases at J, with 14 bases in the middle. The CDR3 region is CASHLAGDNQPQHF. CDR3 nucleotide sequence: TGTGCCAGCCATTTGGCAGGGGACAATCAGCCCCAGCATTTT.

The V gene is TRBV30, the J gene TRBJ2-7; the match to TRBD1 covers 7 bases. V dropped 4 bases and J dropped 1; count of bases not matched to a gene: 10. This CDR3 contains 15 residues. Germline loops: CDR1 GTSNPN, CDR2 SVGIG (reference sequence). DNA for the CDR3: TGTGCCTGGAAATTTCCGACAGGGTCATCCTACGAGCAGTACTTC. Its protein product is CAWKFPTGSSYEQYF.

This clonotype was recorded once. The V call is TRBV12-3 or TRBV12-4, the J call TRBJ2-3; TRBD2 aligns across 10 bases. The CDR3 consists of 15 residues. V trimming: 3 bases; J trimming: 6 bases; junction bases outside the gene matches: 6. The CDR3: CASSFPSGSGDTQYF. CDR3 DNA: TGTGCCAGCAGTTTCCCTAGCGGGAGCGGGGATACGCAGTATTTT.

Ten or more counts support this clonotype. This rearrangement joins TRBV11-3 to TRBJ2-7; unclear D gene. Germline V gives CDR1 SGHNT, CDR2 YENEEA. Trimming took off 2 bases at V and 2 bases at J, with 10 bases between the two ends. The CDR3 length is 14 residues. The CDR3 spells CASSLQATTYEQYF. CDR3 sequence (DNA): TGTGCCAGCAGCTTACAGGCTACGACCTACGAGCAGTACTTC.

There are many counts of this clonotype. This chain links TRBV12-3 or TRBV12-4 with TRBJ1-2; 8 positions agree with TRBD1. This CDR3 is 15 amino acids long. V lost 5 bases, J lost 4 bases, and 9 bases stayed unmatched. CDR3 region: CASSLPGGVSYGYTF. The CDR3, as DNA: TGTGCCAGCAGTCTTCCAGGGGGCGTAAGCTATGGCTACACCTTC.

The chain has TRBV27 and TRBJ1-1; D may be TRBD1 (6 bases). Trimming took 9 bases from V and 1 from J, leaving 12 bases between them. This CDR3 is 13 amino acids long. Per germline, CDR1 MNHEY and CDR2 SMNVEV (reference sequence). CDR3 sequence reads: CASKTGGNTEAFF. CDR3 coding DNA: TGTGCCAGTAAGACAGGTGGGAACACTGAAGCTTTCTTT.